What follows is one T cell receptor (beta chain) and its context. The antigen remains undetermined. The data were taken from a study of radiotherapy plus CTLA-4 blockade in lung cancer. The study, taken as a whole, reports: Early blood T cell clone changes and increased post-radiation serum interferon-beta were reportedly the strongest response predictors.

Germline CDR1 and CDR2: LNHDA and SQIVND (reference sequence). Trimming cost V 4 bases and J 5 bases; bases outside gene matches: 16. The CDR3 sequence is 17 residues long. TCRdb's copy holds only in-frame clones and misses some; the assay was immunoSEQ multiplex PCR. The table lists 89,000 or so clones, 82% of them singletons, with around 3.7% in the top ten. V is TRBV19 and J is TRBJ1-1; TRBD1 aligns across 7 bases. The sequence was obtained from a human donor with non-small cell lung cancer who had a partial response to radiotherapy plus ipilimumab. Sequences were derived from peripheral blood, sampled from a patient treated with radiotherapy plus ipilimumab. The CDR3 here is CASSTQGLTVGRTEAFF. The CDR3 DNA is TGTGCCAGTAGTACACAGGGGCTCACTGTAGGGAGGACTGAAGCTTTCTTT.